This TCR beta chain was identified during a study of neurological immune-mediated disorders. A 10-nucleotide random UMI tagged transcripts in template-switch 5'RACE cDNA synthesis. A single run covered 15-18 subjects with over 170 million TCR-beta sequences. TCRdb fed the 5' RACE reads into MiXCR, producing one record per CDR3 protein. Counted here are more than 100,000 distinct CDR3 sequences, 10% to 13% occurring once; the ten biggest clones make up around 3.3%. Time point here: longitudinal time-point 3. The CDR3 extends over 15 amino acids. Germline V CDR1 and CDR2: SGHRS, YFSETQ. Trimming pared 0 bases from V and 0 bases from J, leaving 8 bases between. This clonotype was counted many times.

V gene TRBV5-1 combines with J gene TRBJ2-3; D is unresolved. The sequence derives from a female donor with HTLV-1-associated myelopathy (HAM/TSP). Sequencing was carried out using PBMCs. The CDR3 DNA reads as TGCGCCAGCAGCTTGGAGTCGGCGAGCACAGATACGCAGTATTTT. Translation gives CASSLESASTDTQYF.